This entry is about one TCR beta chain. Antigen: not known. Other nucleotide sequences in the sample specify the same CDR3. The sample is drawn from a study of OX40 agonist ivuxolimab in advanced cancers. Study-level information: Patients were treated with intravenous ivuxolimab, dosed at 0.01 to 10 mg/kg and infused every 2 weeks. Notes on the study in general: Researchers report that CD8+ T cells had, on average, more expanded clones than CD4+.

The germline CDR1 and CDR2 sequences are MNHEY and SMNVEV (reference sequence). The ends were cut back, 3 bases at V and 1 base at J, with 4 bases in the middle. The CDR3 consists of 13 residues. Only in-frame clones appear in the TCRdb table, and some are missing; sequencing was by immunoSEQ multiplex PCR. The table shows 10,000 to 15,000 clones, with about 78% occurring only once. Here the sequenced sample was CD4+ or CD8+ T cells sorted from blood, taken in a trial of the OX40 agonist ivuxolimab. The receptor was derived from an adult with an advanced solid tumor such as melanoma, head and neck, liver or kidney cancer. The chain couples TRBV27 to TRBJ2-1; D unclear. CDR3: CASSFSSYNEQFF. The CDR3 DNA sequence: TGTGCCAGCAGTTTCTCGTCCTACAATGAGCAGTTCTTC.